Presented here are 8 T cell receptor beta chains from one specimen sequenced in a study of T cell responses to AZD1222 COVID-19 vaccine. The method was immunoSEQ multiplex PCR; TCRdb's version includes in-frame clones alone and lacks a portion of them. The sample contains over 150,000 clones, around 88% of which appear only once. The input for sequencing was peripheral blood, taken on day 0 of AZD1222 vaccination. The receptors here all came from an adult in good health.

The rearrangement uses TRBV3-1 (or the pseudogene TRBV3-2) and TRBJ1-6; the D is unclear. The V end lost 0 bases, the J end lost 0 bases, and 15 bases lay between the germline ends. Germline CDR1 is LGHDT and CDR2 is YNNKEL (reference sequence). The CDR3 is made up of 19 amino acids. The CDR3 coding sequence is TGTGCCAGCAGCCAAGATCTCGTCAGCTCAAGCTCCTATAATTCACCCCTCCACTTT. The encoded protein is CASSQDLVSSSSYNSPLHF.

This chain connects TRBV10-3 to TRBJ1-5; D possibly corresponds to TRBD1 (6 bases). CDR1 is ENHRY and CDR2 is SYGVKD in the germline V gene. Trimming removed 2 bases from V and 5 bases from J, with 10 bases in between. This CDR3 contains 14 residues. The CDR3 reads CAISEVAGDQPQHF. For the CDR3, the DNA is TGTGCCATCAGTGAGGTGGCAGGGGATCAGCCCCAGCATTTT.

The CDR3 spells CSASSQGRTEAFF. The CDR3 bases are TGCAGTGCTAGTTCGCAGGGGCGGACTGAAGCTTTCTTT. This chain uses TRBV20-1 with TRBJ1-1; perhaps TRBD1 as D (6 bases). V lost 3 bases and J lost 5, with 13 bases in between. CDR1 and CDR2 from the germline V gene are DFQATT and SNEGSKA (reference sequence). The CDR3 length is 13 residues.

V is TRBV18 and J is TRBJ1-1; D possibly corresponds to TRBD1 (5 bases). Per the germline V gene, CDR1 is KGHSH and CDR2 is LQKENI. The CDR3 totals 14 residues. V shed 3 bases and J shed 1 base, with 9 bases lying between them. CDR3: CASSPGRGNTEAFF. CDR3 nucleotide sequence: TGTGCCAGCTCACCCGGAAGGGGGAACACTGAAGCTTTCTTT.

The chain links TRBV6-1 to TRBJ2-3; tentatively, D is TRBD2 (5 bases). The CDR3 runs 13 residues. Germline assignment: CDR1 MNHNS and CDR2 SASEGT. V was pared by 2 bases and J by 8 bases, with 11 bases between. This CDR3 reads CASSENGAGTQYF. CDR3 nucleotide sequence: TGTGCCAGCAGTGAAAACGGCGCGGGTACGCAGTATTTT.

This chain uses TRBV3-1 (or the pseudogene TRBV3-2) with TRBJ2-4; TRBD2 might be the D (6 bases). V shed 11 bases and J shed 3 bases, with 14 bases lying between them. The CDR3 consists of 13 residues. Germline assignment: CDR1 LGHDT and CDR2 YNNKEL (reference sequence). The CDR3 nucleotides read TGTGCCGTCGGAACCGGGGGCAAAAACATTCAGTACTTC. Its translation is CAVGTGGKNIQYF.

The chain uses TRBV28 and TRBJ1-6; D unresolved. Per the germline V gene, CDR1 is MDHEN and CDR2 is SYDVKM. The CDR3 totals 16 residues. V lost 7 bases and J 7 bases, leaving 20 bases between the germline ends. CDR3 amino acids: CASTLLSADFNSPLHF. The CDR3 DNA reads as TGTGCCAGCACCCTTTTATCGGCCGACTTCAATTCACCCCTCCACTTT.

The chain links TRBV28 to TRBJ1-1; D is ambiguous. The CDR3 is made up of 11 amino acids. Germline CDR1 MDHEN, CDR2 SYDVKM. V was clipped by 8 bases and J by 7 bases, with 11 bases between them. The DNA for the CDR3 is TGTGCCAGCGGTATTGTTGGTGAAGCTTTCTTT. Amino acids: CASGIVGEAFF.